The 30 T cell receptor beta chains below all came from one sample that was sequenced in a study of early T cells in non-severe SARS-CoV-2 infection. TCRdb processed the 5' RACE reads anew with MiXCR; each CDR3 protein has one entry. This table has approximately 39,000 distinct CDR3 sequences, under 7% appearing once. Sample: whole blood, taken at baseline. The receptors were sampled from an adult who was a healthcare worker with PCR-confirmed SARS-CoV-2 infection or an uninfected control (not recorded which).

This clonotype was picked up many times. This chain joins TRBV7-2 and TRBJ1-5; 12 bases fit TRBD1. V shed 5 bases, J shed 8 bases, and the junction held 10 bases outside the gene matches. The CDR3 extends over 16 amino acids. Germline CDR1 is SGHTA and CDR2 is FQGNSA. DNA of the CDR3: TGTGCCAGCAGCCTCCAGGGACAGGGGGCGATGGAGCCCCAGCATTTT. Its translation: CASSLQGQGAMEPQHF. Combining the CDR3 with reference TRBV7-2 and TRBJ1-5 gives the whole variable domain GAGVSQSPSNKVTEKGKDVELRCDPISGHTALYWYRQSLGQGLEFLIYFQGNSAPDKSGLPSDRFSAERTGGSVSTLTIQRTQQEDSAVYLCASSLQGQGAMEPQHFGDGTRLSIL.

The chain joins TRBV11-2 to TRBJ2-7; 8 bases fit TRBD2. This CDR3 has 15 residues. The germline CDR1 and CDR2 sequences are SGHAT and FQNNGV. V lost 4 bases to trimming and J lost 6 bases; unmatched junction nucleotides: 11. The CDR3 DNA reads TGTGCCAGCAGCTCGTCCGGGACTAGGACGGGCGAGCAGTACTTC. It codes for CASSSSGTRTGEQYF.

This clonotype was observed a few times. The rearrangement joins TRBV30 to TRBJ1-1, with 11 positions matching TRBD1. J was trimmed by 0 bases and V by 7 bases; bases with no gene match: 4. Looked up from germline, CDR1 is GTSNPN and CDR2 is SVGIG (reference sequence). CDR3 length: 14 amino acids. The CDR3, as DNA: TGTGCCTTGGACAGGGGGCGCATGAACACTGAAGCTTTCTTT. Protein product: CALDRGRMNTEAFF. The full variable domain, rest sourced from reference TRBV30 and TRBJ1-1, is SQTIHQWPATLVQPVGSPLSLECTVEGTSNPNLYWYRQAAGRGLQLLFYSVGIGQISSEVPQNLSASRPQDRQFILSSKKLLLSDSGFYLCALDRGRMNTEAFFGQGTRLTVV.

V gene TRBV5-1 combines with J gene TRBJ2-7; 8 bases match TRBD1. J was trimmed by 5 bases and V by 4 bases; bases with no gene match: 5. This CDR3 is 13 amino acids long. CDR1 is SGHRS, CDR2 YFSETQ, per germline. The CDR3 region has the DNA TGCGCCAGCAGCGCCCTGACAGGGGACGAGCAGTACTTC. It specifies CASSALTGDEQYF.

This clonotype was observed a handful of times. The V gene is TRBV10-1, the J gene TRBJ2-5; 7 nucleotides align to TRBD2. The CDR3 has 15 amino acids. Germline V gene lookup returns CDR1 WNHNN and CDR2 SYGVQD (reference sequence). J gave up 2 bases and V 0 bases, and 3 bases lay outside the gene matches. CDR3 nucleotides: TGCGCCAGCAGTGAGTCGATGGGACTACAAGAGACCCAGTACTTC. Its translation: CASSESMGLQETQYF.

This clonotype was detected ten times or more. This chain links TRBV3-1 with TRBJ2-5; D is possibly TRBD1 (6 bases). V lost 6 bases and J 2 bases, leaving 10 bases between the germline ends. Per the germline V gene, CDR1 is LGHDT and CDR2 is YNNKEL (reference sequence). The CDR3 is 13 residues long. CDR3 nucleotide sequence: TGTGCCAGCAGGAGAGGACAGCAAGAGACCCAGTACTTC. Protein product: CASRRGQQETQYF.

This clonotype has ten or more counts. One end of the junction fails to match germline, which may point to a read error. V gene TRBV7-9 combines with J gene TRBJ1-3; D is unresolved. The CDR3 covers 14 residues. CDR1 and CDR2 from the germline V gene are SEHNR and FQNEAQ (reference sequence). The CDR3 reads CASSLESSENTIYF. The CDR3 nucleotides read TGTGCCAGCAGCTTAGAGAGCTCTGAAAACACCATATATTTT.

The chain joins TRBV4-3 to TRBJ2-3, with D unclear. Germline loops: CDR1 LGHNA, CDR2 YSLEER. V shed 4 bases and J shed 1 base, with 9 bases lying between them. This CDR3 contains 14 residues. The CDR3 spells CASSPSLRTDTQYF. Here the CDR3 DNA reads TGCGCCAGCAGCCCCTCACTACGCACAGATACGCAGTATTTT.

The rearrangement uses TRBV2 and TRBJ1-4, with no clear D. The ends were cut back, 2 bases at V and 7 bases at J, with 17 bases in the middle. The germline gives CDR1 SNHLY, CDR2 FYNNEI. This CDR3 spans 16 amino acids. The CDR3 protein is CASSEITARESEKLFF. The CDR3 bases are TGTGCCAGCAGTGAAATAACAGCGAGGGAAAGTGAAAAACTGTTTTTT.

In its sample, this clonotype was seen many times. The chain carries TRBV19 and TRBJ1-5; no reliable D call. The germline V gene has CDR1 LNHDA and CDR2 SQIVND (reference sequence). The V gene lost 2 bases and the J gene lost 7 bases, with 18 bases spanning the gap. The CDR3 covers 16 residues. This chain's CDR3 is CASSIYQQRPGQPQHF. DNA for the CDR3: TGTGCCAGTAGTATATATCAACAAAGACCCGGCCAGCCCCAGCATTTT.

J is TRBJ2-2 and V is TRBV12-3 or TRBV12-4, with 8 bases fitting TRBD2. The CDR3 length is 13 residues. V shed 2 bases and J 10 bases; nucleotides not matched to a gene: 3. Here the CDR3 DNA reads TGTGCCAGCAGTTTAACTAGCGGTACGGAGCTGTTTTTT. Translating gives CASSLTSGTELFF.

This clonotype is labeled as medium-sized. In DNA, the CDR3 is TGCGCCAGCAGCCGGCCCACGATACACAATGAGCAGTTCTTC. It yields the protein CASSRPTIHNEQFF. The chain links TRBV5-1 to TRBJ2-1, with D unresolved. Trimming cost V 4 bases and J 5 bases, with 13 bases left between them. The CDR3 consists of 14 residues. The germline V gene has CDR1 SGHRS and CDR2 YFSETQ.

This clonotype showed up many times. The chain recombines TRBV28 with TRBJ1-5; 12 nucleotides agree with TRBD1. With 2 bases clipped from V and 6 bases from J, the junction kept 14 bases outside the gene matches. Looked up from germline, CDR1 is MDHEN and CDR2 is SYDVKM. The CDR3 totals 19 residues. Here the CDR3 DNA reads TGTGCCAGCAGTTTACCCGGGACAGGGGGCGTGTGGGCTGGTCAGCCCCAGCATTTT. This translates into CASSLPGTGGVWAGQPQHF. Full variable domain (missing parts from reference TRBV28 and TRBJ1-5): DVKVTQSSRYLVKRTGEKVFLECVQDMDHENMFWYRQDPGLGLRLIYFSYDVKMKEKGDIPEGYSVSREKKERFSLILESASTNQTSMYLCASSLPGTGGVWAGQPQHFGDGTRLSIL.

The gene calls are TRBV11-1 and TRBJ2-5; 8 nucleotides align to TRBD2. The CDR3 covers 16 residues. Germline V gene data show CDR1 as SGHAT and CDR2 as FQDESV (reference sequence). Trimming removed 5 bases from V and 0 bases from J; junction bases left unmatched: 8. CDR3 protein: CASSPRTSQHQETQYF. CDR3 in DNA: TGTGCCAGCAGCCCCCGGACTAGCCAACACCAAGAGACCCAGTACTTC.

This clonotype was counted at least ten times. The chain carries TRBV7-9 and TRBJ2-7; TRBD2 aligns across 14 bases. The germline V gene encodes CDR1 SEHNR and CDR2 FQNEAQ (reference sequence). The CDR3 covers 17 residues. V lost 4 bases, J lost 5 bases, and 10 bases stayed unmatched. Written as DNA, the CDR3 is TGTGCCAGCAGCTCACCGGGACTAGCGGGAGCGGTCCACGAGCAGTACTTC. Encoded protein: CASSSPGLAGAVHEQYF.

This clonotype is medium-sized (0.01 to 0.1%). The chain employs TRBV18 and TRBJ1-3, with TRBD1 as a possible D gene (6 bases). Germline values: CDR1 KGHSH, CDR2 LQKENI. The V end lost 3 bases, the J end lost 0 bases, and 12 bases lay between the germline ends. CDR3 length: 16 amino acids. The CDR3 sequence: CASSPPTGHSGNTIYF. CDR3 DNA sequence: TGTGCCAGCTCACCCCCGACAGGCCACTCTGGAAACACCATATATTTT. The complete variable domain, with remaining parts taken from reference TRBV18 and TRBJ1-3, reads NAGVMQNPRHLVRRRGQEARLRCSPMKGHSHVYWYRQLPEEGLKFMVYLQKENIIDESGMPKERFSAEFPKEGPSILRIQQVVRGDSAAYFCASSPPTGHSGNTIYFGEGSWLTVV.

This clonotype was counted many times. The genes are TRBV10-2 and TRBJ1-6, with D maybe TRBD1 (6 bases). Germline V gene data show CDR1 as WSHSY and CDR2 as SAAADI. This CDR3 has 14 residues. V lost 6 bases to trimming and J lost 7 bases, with 13 bases between them. For the CDR3, the DNA is TGCGCCAGCAGGACAGGAACCTTCAATTCACCCCTCCACTTT. It codes for CASRTGTFNSPLHF.

This clonotype was observed many times. The gene calls are TRBV7-8 and TRBJ2-1; 8 bases fit TRBD2. The V segment lost 6 bases and the J segment 3 bases; nucleotides outside the gene matches: 13. Germline CDR1 and CDR2: SGHVS and FQNEAQ. This CDR3 contains 17 residues. CDR3 DNA sequence: TGTGCCAGCAGTCCCGGAGATAGCGGGATAAACTACAATGAGCAGTTCTTC. Translation: CASSPGDSGINYNEQFF.

The chain links TRBV5-1 to TRBJ1-4; weak D call: TRBD1 (6 bases). The germline V gene encodes CDR1 SGHRS and CDR2 YFSETQ. Trimming took 5 bases from V and 5 from J, leaving 16 bases between them. The CDR3 length is 15 residues. The CDR3 loop reads CASSWSGTLNEKLFF. The CDR3 DNA follows: TGCGCCAGCAGTTGGTCGGGGACACTGAATGAAAAACTGTTTTTT.

V is TRBV27 and J is TRBJ2-3; TRBD2 matches at 11 bases. The CDR3 spans 16 residues. Germline CDR1 reads MNHEY; CDR2 reads SMNVEV (reference sequence). V trimming: 4 bases; J trimming: 3 bases; junction bases outside the gene matches: 6. The CDR3 DNA is TGTGCCAGCAGTTCGGTAGCGGGAGGGCTAACAGATACGCAGTATTTT. This translates into CASSSVAGGLTDTQYF.

This clonotype was seen a handful of times. V usage is TRBV28 and J usage is TRBJ2-5; D not certain. Trimming stripped 8 bases from V and 0 bases from J, with 7 bases between. This CDR3 comprises 12 residues. Germline V gene data show CDR1 as MDHEN and CDR2 as SYDVKM. The CDR3, as DNA: TGTGCCAGCTCCACGTACCAAGAGACCCAGTACTTC. Translating it yields CASSTYQETQYF.

The chain carries TRBV28 and TRBJ2-7, with 10 positions matching TRBD1. Germline CDR1 and CDR2: MDHEN and SYDVKM. With 7 bases clipped from V and 4 bases from J, the junction kept 13 bases outside the gene matches. This CDR3 spans 16 amino acids. The CDR3 loop reads CASTRTGGARGYEQYF. DNA for the CDR3: TGTGCCAGCACCCGGACAGGGGGGGCAAGGGGGTACGAGCAGTACTTC.

This clonotype was detected ten times or more. V usage is TRBV12-3 or TRBV12-4 and J usage is TRBJ1-1; D call uncertain. V lost 1 base and J 3 bases, leaving 12 bases between the germline ends. CDR3 length equals 15 residues. CDR3 sequence reads: CASSLVLGGDTEAFF. CDR3 DNA sequence: TGTGCCAGCAGTTTAGTGCTGGGAGGCGACACTGAAGCTTTCTTT.

This clonotype was counted many times. In DNA, the CDR3 is TGCGCCAGCAGCTTGACAGGCGGGAACTATGGCTACACCTTC. Protein sequence: CASSLTGGNYGYTF. The chain couples TRBV5-1 to TRBJ1-2; tentatively, D is TRBD1 (5 bases). From germline, CDR1 is SGHRS and CDR2 YFSETQ. V was clipped by 1 base and J by 2 bases, with 9 bases between them. The CDR3 runs to 14 residues.

V is TRBV11-2 and J is TRBJ1-5; perhaps TRBD1 as D (5 bases). Trimming stripped 3 bases from V and 1 base from J, with 10 bases between. From germline, CDR1 is SGHAT and CDR2 FQNNGV. The CDR3 is made up of 15 amino acids. CDR3 in amino acids: CASSLGPGSNQPQHF. CDR3 nucleotide sequence: TGTGCCAGCAGCTTGGGGCCGGGAAGCAATCAGCCCCAGCATTTT.

A note on this clonotype: A much more abundant neighbour one base away suggests this may be a read error. The gene calls are TRBV7-6 and TRBJ2-3, with 9 bases aligning to TRBD2. This CDR3 is 16 amino acids long. Germline V lookup: CDR1 SGHVS, CDR2 FNYEAQ. The CDR3 loop reads CASSSHGLATTETQYF. CDR3 sequence (DNA): TGTGCCAGCAGCTCACACGGACTAGCGACAACAGAGACGCAGTATTTT.

In regard to this clonotype: At one of its ends the junction is not consistent with the germline gene, which may arise from a read error. This sequence joins TRBV5-4 and TRBJ2-6; D may correspond to TRBD1 or TRBD2 (5 bases each). This CDR3 is built from 17 residues. Germline CDR1 and CDR2: SGHNT and YYREEE (reference sequence). The CDR3 DNA reads as TGTGCCAGCAGCCCGGGGACGGCGACCTCTGGGACCAACGTCCTGACTTTC. Translating gives CASSPGTATSGTNVLTF.

The CDR3 spells CASSQMQGSNQPQHF. The DNA for the CDR3 is TGCGCCAGCAGCCAGATGCAGGGTAGCAATCAGCCCCAGCATTTT. The chain joins TRBV4-3 to TRBJ1-5; D possibly corresponds to TRBD1 (5 bases). This CDR3 has 15 residues. The germline V and J ends were trimmed by 3 bases and 0 bases, with 9 bases remaining between them. CDR1 and CDR2 (germline): LGHNA, YSLEER.

This clonotype was detected a few times. The chain carries TRBV28 and TRBJ2-3, with 14 bases matching TRBD2. This CDR3 spans 15 amino acids. The V gene end was trimmed by 6 bases and the J gene end by 6 bases; junction bases not matched to a gene: 5. Germline V gene lookup returns CDR1 MDHEN and CDR2 SYDVKM. CDR3 sequence: CASRRTSGRSDTQYF. The CDR3 bases are TGTGCCAGCAGAAGGACTAGCGGGAGGTCGGATACGCAGTATTTT.

A few counts support this clonotype. This chain uses TRBV20-1 with TRBJ2-7; D possibly corresponds to TRBD2 (5 bases). The V gene lost 5 bases and the J gene lost 2 bases, with 13 bases spanning the gap. Germline loops: CDR1 DFQATT, CDR2 SNEGSKA (reference sequence). The CDR3 has 13 amino acids. CDR3: CSARFAGAYEQYF. The CDR3 region has the DNA TGCAGTGCTCGCTTTGCGGGCGCCTACGAGCAGTACTTC.